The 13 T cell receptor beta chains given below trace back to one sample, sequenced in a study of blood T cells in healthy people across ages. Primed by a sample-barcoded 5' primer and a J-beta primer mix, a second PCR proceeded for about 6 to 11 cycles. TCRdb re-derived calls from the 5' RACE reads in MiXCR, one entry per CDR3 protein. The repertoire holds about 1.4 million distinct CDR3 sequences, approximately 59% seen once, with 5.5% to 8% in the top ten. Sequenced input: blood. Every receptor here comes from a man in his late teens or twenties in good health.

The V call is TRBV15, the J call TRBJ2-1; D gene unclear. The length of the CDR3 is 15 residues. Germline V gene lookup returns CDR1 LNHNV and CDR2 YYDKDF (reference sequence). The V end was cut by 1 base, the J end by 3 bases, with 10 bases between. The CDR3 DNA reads TGTGCCACCAGCAGAGGTCTCAACGGCTACAATGAGCAGTTCTTC. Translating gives CATSRGLNGYNEQFF. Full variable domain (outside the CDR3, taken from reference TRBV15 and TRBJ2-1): DAMVIQNPRYQVTQFGKPVTLSCSQTLNHNVMYWYQQKSSQAPKLLFHYYDKDFNNEADTPDNFQSRRPNTSFCFLDIRSPGLGDTAMYLCATSRGLNGYNEQFFGPGTRLTVL.

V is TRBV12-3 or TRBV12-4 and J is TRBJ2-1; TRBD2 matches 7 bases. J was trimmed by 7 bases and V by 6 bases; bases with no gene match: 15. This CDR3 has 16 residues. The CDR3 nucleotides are TGTGCCAGCAGCTTTCCCAGCGGGGTCCTGGGGAATGAGCAGTTCTTC. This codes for CASSFPSGVLGNEQFF.

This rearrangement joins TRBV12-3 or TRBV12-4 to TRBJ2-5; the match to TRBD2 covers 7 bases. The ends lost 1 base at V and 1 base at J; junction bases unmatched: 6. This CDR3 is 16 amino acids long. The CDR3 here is CASSLERGVPQETQYF. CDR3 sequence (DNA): TGTGCCAGCAGTTTAGAACGGGGGGTACCCCAAGAGACCCAGTACTTC.

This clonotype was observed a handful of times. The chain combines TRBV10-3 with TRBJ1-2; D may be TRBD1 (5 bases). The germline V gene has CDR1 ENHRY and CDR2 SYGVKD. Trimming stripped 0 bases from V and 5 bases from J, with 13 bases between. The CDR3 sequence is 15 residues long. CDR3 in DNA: TGTGCCATCAGTGAGTCGAGTGGGGCAACATATGGCTACACCTTC. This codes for CAISESSGATYGYTF.

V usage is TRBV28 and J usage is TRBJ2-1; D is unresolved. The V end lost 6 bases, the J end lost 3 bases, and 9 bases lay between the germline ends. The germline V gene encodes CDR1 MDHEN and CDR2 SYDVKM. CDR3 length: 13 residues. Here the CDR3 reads CASSPIIYNEQFF. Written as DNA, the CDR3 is TGTGCCAGCAGCCCTATTATCTACAATGAGCAGTTCTTC.

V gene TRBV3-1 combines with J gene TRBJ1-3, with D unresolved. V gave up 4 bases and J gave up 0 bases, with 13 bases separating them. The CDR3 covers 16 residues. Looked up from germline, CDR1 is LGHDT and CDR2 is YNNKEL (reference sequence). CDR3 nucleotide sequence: TGTGCCAGCAGCCCGCATGGACGCACCTCTGGAAACACCATATATTTT. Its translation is CASSPHGRTSGNTIYF.

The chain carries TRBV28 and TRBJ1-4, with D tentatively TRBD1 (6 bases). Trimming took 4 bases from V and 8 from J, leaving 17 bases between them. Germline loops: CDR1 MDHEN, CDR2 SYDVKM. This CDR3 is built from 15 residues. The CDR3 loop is CASSSYRAEGEKLFF. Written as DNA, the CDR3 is TGTGCCAGCAGTTCATACAGGGCCGAGGGGGAAAAACTGTTTTTT.

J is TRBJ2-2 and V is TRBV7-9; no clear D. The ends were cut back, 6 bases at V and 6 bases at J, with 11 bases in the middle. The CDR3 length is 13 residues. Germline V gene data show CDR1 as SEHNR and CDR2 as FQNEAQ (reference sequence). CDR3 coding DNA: TGTGCCAGCAGTTTCCTTGAGGCCGGGGAGCTGTTTTTT. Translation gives CASSFLEAGELFF.

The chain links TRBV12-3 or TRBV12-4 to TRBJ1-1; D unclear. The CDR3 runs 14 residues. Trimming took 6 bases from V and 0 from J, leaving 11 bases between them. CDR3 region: CASSPTVLNTEAFF. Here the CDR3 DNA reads TGTGCCAGCAGCCCTACAGTACTGAACACTGAAGCTTTCTTT.

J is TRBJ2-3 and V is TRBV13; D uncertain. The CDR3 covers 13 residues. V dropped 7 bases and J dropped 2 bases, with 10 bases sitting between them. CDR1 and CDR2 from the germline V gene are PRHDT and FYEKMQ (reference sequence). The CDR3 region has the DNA TGTGCCAGCAAAACGAGCGCCACAGATACGCAGTATTTT. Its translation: CASKTSATDTQYF.

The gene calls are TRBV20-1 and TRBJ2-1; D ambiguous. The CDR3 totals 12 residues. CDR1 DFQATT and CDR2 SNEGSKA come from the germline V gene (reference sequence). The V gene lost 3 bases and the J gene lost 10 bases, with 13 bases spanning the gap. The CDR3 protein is CSARERKDEQFF. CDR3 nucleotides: TGCAGTGCTAGGGAAAGGAAGGACGAGCAGTTCTTC.

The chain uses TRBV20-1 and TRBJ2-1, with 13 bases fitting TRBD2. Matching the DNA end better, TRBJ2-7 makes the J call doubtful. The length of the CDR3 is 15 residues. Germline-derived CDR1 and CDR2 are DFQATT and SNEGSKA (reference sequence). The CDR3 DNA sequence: TGCAGTGCTAGTCGACTAGCGGGAGGATACAATGAGCAGTACTTC. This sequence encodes CSASRLAGGYNEQYF.

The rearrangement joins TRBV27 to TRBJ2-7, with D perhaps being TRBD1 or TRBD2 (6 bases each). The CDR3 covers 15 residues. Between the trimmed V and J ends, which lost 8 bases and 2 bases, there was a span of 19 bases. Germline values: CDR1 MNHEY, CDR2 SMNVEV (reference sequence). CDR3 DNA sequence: TGTGCCAGCCCATCGCCGAGGGGGGAACCCTACGAGCAGTACTTC. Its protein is CASPSPRGEPYEQYF.